This T cell receptor beta chain was captured in a study of early T cells in non-severe SARS-CoV-2 infection. Study overall: Bulk RNA from unsorted whole blood was sequenced; chains were unpaired.

Individual cDNA molecules received unique molecular identifiers during library preparation. TCRdb re-derived calls from the 5' RACE reads in MiXCR, one entry per CDR3 protein. The sample consists of around 70,000 distinct CDR3 sequences, 9% to 10% of them appearing once. This clonotype has a count of ten or more. The antigen is unknown. The germline CDR1 and CDR2 sequences are SGHRS and YFSETQ. CDR3 length equals 16 residues. Unmatched junction bases numbered 11, after V lost 4 bases and J lost 5 bases. Whole-study findings and limits: There was a bias toward anti-spike CD8 responses in VDJdb matching, which missed private and CD4 specificities.

This specimen was whole blood, taken at baseline. V gene TRBV5-1 combines with J gene TRBJ2-2, with 7 bases aligning to TRBD2. The sequence came from an adult who was a healthcare worker with PCR-confirmed SARS-CoV-2 infection or an uninfected control (not recorded which). The CDR3 coding sequence is TGCGCCAGCAGCCCTGGGGCTAGCGGAGCGACCGGGGAGCTGTTTTTT. The encoded protein is CASSPGASGATGELFF.